The 25 T cell receptor beta chains reported below all come from one sample, sequenced in a study of regulatory T cells in long-lasting Graves disease. CDR3-region Arm-PCR and iRepertoire HTBI primers produced the TCR beta libraries. TCRdb reprocessed the multiplex PCR reads with MiXCR, giving one entry per CDR3 protein. The sample yields roughly 400,000 distinct CDR3 sequences, less than 25% seen once. Stated time point: persistent/refractory GD, antithyroid drugs over 5 years with positive TRAb. There was RNA extracted from PBMCs, and the TCR library was made from it. Specimen: peripheral blood mononuclear cells (PBMCs), collected when the disease was refractory, from a patient treated with antithyroid drugs. These receptors were obtained from a female donor with Graves disease.

This clonotype was detected many times. The chain recombines TRBV2 with TRBJ2-5; weak D call: TRBD1 (5 bases). The germline V and J ends were trimmed by 6 bases and 1 base, with 15 bases remaining between them. This CDR3 has 15 residues. Per germline, CDR1 SNHLY and CDR2 FYNNEI. CDR3 region: CASSLATGPQETQYF. In nucleotides, the CDR3 is TGTGCCAGCAGCTTGGCAACAGGCCCCCAAGAGACCCAGTACTTC. The full variable domain, with the rest looked up from reference TRBV2 and TRBJ2-5, is EPEVTQTPSHQVTQMGQEVILRCVPISNHLYFYWYRQILGQKVEFLVSFYNNEISEKSEIFDDQFSVERPDGSNFTLKIRSTKLEDSAMYFCASSLATGPQETQYFGPGTRLLVL.

This clonotype was observed a handful of times. The V and J genes are TRBV7-9 and TRBJ2-5; D is uncertain. Per germline, CDR1 SEHNR and CDR2 FQNEAQ (reference sequence). Trimming took 3 bases from V and 4 from J, leaving 12 bases between them. This CDR3 region has 14 residues. CDR3 sequence reads: CASSFEAGTETQYF. The CDR3 DNA follows: TGTGCCAGCAGCTTTGAAGCAGGAACAGAGACCCAGTACTTC.

This clonotype was seen once. This may be a read error, as it is one base from a much larger clone. The chain is built from TRBV6-1 and TRBJ1-5; 7 nucleotides line up with TRBD1. The CDR3 has 17 amino acids. CDR1 and CDR2 (germline): MNHNS, SASEGT. The trim removed 5 bases at V and 1 base at J, leaving 11 bases unmatched. The CDR3 loop is CASSLLEGAGSNQPQHF. The CDR3 region has the DNA TGTGCCAGCAGTCTCCTCGAGGGGGCCGGAAGCAATCAGCCCCAGCATTTT.

This chain connects TRBV6-2 or TRBV6-3 to TRBJ2-6; D is unresolved. Between the trimmed V and J ends, which lost 6 bases and 2 bases, there was a span of 5 bases. The CDR3 contains 13 residues. CDR1 MNHEY and CDR2 SVGEGT come from the germline V gene. The CDR3 coding sequence is TGTGCCAGCAGATTCACTGGGGCCAACGTCCTGACTTTC. Encoded protein: CASRFTGANVLTF.

Concerning this clonotype itself: A much larger clone lies a single base off, so this may be a read error. The conserved phenylalanine or tryptophan normally closing the CDR3 is absent here, so this likely arose from a read error. V gene TRBV20-1 combines with J gene TRBJ1-6, with 7 bases aligning to TRBD1. The V and J ends lost 4 bases and 5 bases, in that order; junction bases with no gene match: 8. CDR1 DFQATT and CDR2 SNEGSKA come from the germline V gene (reference sequence). This CDR3 contains 15 residues. CDR3 in DNA: TGCAGTGCTAAGGCCGGGACAGACCATAATTCACCCCTCCACTCT. This codes for CSAKAGTDHNSPLHS.

The rearrangement uses TRBV5-1 and TRBJ1-2, with a possible D match to TRBD1 (6 bases). This CDR3 is 13 amino acids long. Trimming removed 3 bases at V and 4 bases at J, with 10 bases between. Germline lookup yields CDR1 SGHRS and CDR2 YFSETQ. CDR3 in DNA: TGCGCCAGCAGCTCGATGACAGGCTATGGCTACACCTTC. The encoded protein is CASSSMTGYGYTF.

The V call is TRBV20-1, the J call TRBJ2-2; tentative D call: TRBD2 (5 bases). V lost 0 bases and J lost 0, with 11 bases in between. CDR1 and CDR2 (germline): DFQATT, SNEGSKA (reference sequence). The length of the CDR3 is 16 residues. Written as DNA, the CDR3 is TGCAGTGCTAGAGATCCCGGACTCACGAACACCGGGGAGCTGTTTTTT. Translated, it gives CSARDPGLTNTGELFF.

The chain links TRBV7-2 to TRBJ2-7; unclear D gene. This CDR3 region has 13 residues. V lost 7 bases, J lost 0 bases, and 10 bases lay in between. Per germline, CDR1 SGHTA and CDR2 FQGNSA. In DNA form, the CDR3 reads TGTGCCAGCACCGCCAGTAACTCCTACGAGCAGTACTTC. Its translation is CASTASNSYEQYF.

J is TRBJ1-5 and V is TRBV6-8, with a tentative D call TRBD1 (6 bases). Per the germline V gene, CDR1 is MNHGY and CDR2 is SAAAGT. The length of the CDR3 is 14 residues. Trimming removed 2 bases from V and 6 bases from J, with 11 bases in between. CDR3 amino acids: CASSYDRTGQPQHF. The CDR3 DNA reads as TGTGCCAGCAGTTACGACAGGACGGGTCAGCCCCAGCATTTT.

DNA of the CDR3: TGCGCCAGCAGACCCTTTATTGGCACTGAAGCTTTCTTT. Translated: CASRPFIGTEAFF. The chain employs TRBV10-1 and TRBJ1-1; D not certain. Trimming shortened V by 6 bases and J by 4 bases, and 12 bases separated the two germline ends. The length of the CDR3 is 13 residues. The V gene's germline CDR1 is WNHNN and CDR2 SYGVQD (reference sequence).

This clonotype was seen more than once but under ten times. The chain employs TRBV20-1 and TRBJ1-5; D is unresolved. The germline V gene encodes CDR1 DFQATT and CDR2 SNEGSKA (reference sequence). Trimming removed 6 bases from V and 0 bases from J, with 6 bases in between. The CDR3 length is 12 residues. CDR3: CSATSSNQPQHF. In nucleotides, the CDR3 is TGCAGTGCCACCTCTAGCAATCAGCCCCAGCATTTT.

This clonotype was counted at least ten times. V usage is TRBV11-2 and J usage is TRBJ1-3; D not resolved. This CDR3 is built from 14 residues. Germline values: CDR1 SGHAT, CDR2 FQNNGV. The V and J ends lost 4 bases and 0 bases respectively, with 7 bases between them. As DNA, the CDR3 is TGTGCCAGCAGCTCGCCGGGCTCTGGAAACACCATATATTTT. This codes for CASSSPGSGNTIYF.

The chain employs TRBV10-3 and TRBJ2-7, with a tentative D call TRBD1 (5 bases). The CDR3 is made up of 11 amino acids. CDR1 is ENHRY and CDR2 is SYGVKD in the germline V gene. V dropped 6 bases and J dropped 3 bases, with 6 bases sitting between them. CDR3 residues: CAIRQGYEQYF. The CDR3 DNA reads as TGTGCCATCAGGCAGGGCTACGAGCAGTACTTC.

The chain combines TRBV7-3 with TRBJ2-2, with D possibly TRBD2 on 5 matching bases. The V and J ends lost 7 bases and 4 bases respectively, with 10 bases between them. Germline values: CDR1 SGHTA, CDR2 FQGTGA. This CDR3 is 13 amino acids long. CDR3 sequence: CASKRESTGELFF. DNA for the CDR3: TGTGCCAGCAAAAGGGAGAGCACCGGGGAGCTGTTTTTT.

Ten or more counts support this clonotype. V gene TRBV28 combines with J gene TRBJ2-5, with 9 bases fitting TRBD1. The CDR3 consists of 15 residues. Germline loops: CDR1 MDHEN, CDR2 SYDVKM. The trim removed 6 bases at V and 2 bases at J, leaving 7 bases unmatched. The CDR3 spells CASSSGQGYQETQYF. CDR3 in DNA: TGTGCCAGCAGCTCGGGACAGGGTTATCAAGAGACCCAGTACTTC.

In its sample, this clonotype was seen many times. The genes are TRBV7-2 and TRBJ2-7; D not certain. V gave up 1 base and J gave up 5 bases, with 6 bases separating them. The CDR3 spans 12 residues. The germline V gene encodes CDR1 SGHTA and CDR2 FQGNSA. The CDR3 DNA follows: TGTGCCAGCAGCTTAGTCCGGCACGAGCAGTACTTC. The encoded protein is CASSLVRHEQYF.

This clonotype has a handful of counts. The rearrangement uses TRBV7-9 and TRBJ1-1, with D possibly matching TRBD1 (5 bases). This CDR3 is built from 14 residues. Germline-derived CDR1 and CDR2 are SEHNR and FQNEAQ (reference sequence). Deletions cut 5 bases from V and 4 bases from J, with 14 bases between. The CDR3 nucleotides are TGTGCCAGCAGCCGAGGGGCGGGTGGCACTGAAGCTTTCTTT. Translation: CASSRGAGGTEAFF.

V is TRBV29-1 and J is TRBJ1-2, with 8 positions matching TRBD1. This CDR3 has 13 amino acids. Germline values: CDR1 SQVTM, CDR2 ANQGSEA. V gave up 6 bases and J gave up 3 bases; unmatched junction bases: 6. The CDR3 region is CSVTQGADYGYTF. Written as DNA, the CDR3 is TGCAGCGTCACCCAGGGGGCGGACTATGGCTACACCTTC. Combining the CDR3 with reference TRBV29-1 and TRBJ1-2 gives the whole variable domain SAVISQKPSRDICQRGTSLTIQCQVDSQVTMMFWYRQQPGQSLTLIATANQGSEATYESGFVIDKFPISRPNLTFSTLTVSNMSPEDSSIYLCSVTQGADYGYTFGSGTRLTVV.

In this sample, this clonotype turned up many times. The chain carries TRBV2 and TRBJ1-5, with a possible D match to TRBD1 (5 bases). Germline CDR1 is SNHLY and CDR2 is FYNNEI. Between the trimmed V and J ends, which lost 6 bases and 1 base, there was a span of 13 bases. This CDR3 spans 15 amino acids. CDR3 amino acids: CASSTGLGSNQPQHF. CDR3 nucleotides: TGTGCCAGCAGCACGGGGCTTGGAAGCAATCAGCCCCAGCATTTT.

V is TRBV14 and J is TRBJ2-2; D remains unclear. Germline V lookup: CDR1 SGHDN, CDR2 FVKESK. This CDR3 contains 16 residues. With 2 bases removed from V and 4 bases from J, the gap between germline ends came to 14 bases. DNA for the CDR3: TGTGCCAGCAGCCAACACCTGGGTCCCAGCACCGGGGAGCTGTTTTTT. Protein product: CASSQHLGPSTGELFF.

This clonotype has a count of ten or more. The rearrangement uses TRBV20-1 and TRBJ2-5; 7 bases line up with TRBD2. J gave up 5 bases and V 5 bases, and 11 bases lay outside the gene matches. Germline V gives CDR1 DFQATT, CDR2 SNEGSKA (reference sequence). There are 14 residues in the CDR3. In DNA, the CDR3 is TGCAGTGCTGGAGTCGGTGCGGGAGTTGAGACCCAGTACTTC. This codes for CSAGVGAGVETQYF.

The chain uses TRBV6-1 and TRBJ1-1, with no clear D. V lost 6 bases, J lost 1 base, and 18 bases lay in between. Germline loops: CDR1 MNHNS, CDR2 SASEGT. This CDR3 spans 16 amino acids. CDR3 residues: CASRLGQGLGNTEAFF. The CDR3 nucleotides are TGTGCCAGCAGATTAGGGCAAGGCCTCGGGAACACTGAAGCTTTCTTT.

This clonotype has more than one count but fewer than ten. The chain is built from TRBV6-5 and TRBJ2-7, with 10 bases aligning to TRBD2. V trimming: 4 bases; J trimming: 2 bases; junction bases outside the gene matches: 17. The CDR3 totals 19 residues. Germline V gene sequence: CDR1 MNHEY, CDR2 SVGAGI. CDR3 residues: CASSSKGLANTLPTYEQYF. In DNA form, the CDR3 reads TGTGCCAGCAGTTCGAAGGGACTAGCGAATACTTTACCAACCTACGAGCAGTACTTC.

At least ten counts were recorded for this clonotype. The V call is TRBV28, the J call TRBJ2-2, with TRBD2 identical over 10 bases. From germline, CDR1 is MDHEN and CDR2 SYDVKM. The trim removed 7 bases at V and 7 bases at J, leaving 9 bases unmatched. The CDR3 totals 15 residues. The CDR3 DNA reads as TGTGCCAGCATACCAAGCGGGAGGGTGATCGGGGAGCTGTTTTTT. Translating it yields CASIPSGRVIGELFF.

This clonotype has a handful of counts. This chain links TRBV20-1 with TRBJ1-6; D perhaps matches TRBD1 (5 bases). Trimming pared 0 bases from V and 10 bases from J, leaving 16 bases between. Per germline, CDR1 DFQATT and CDR2 SNEGSKA (reference sequence). The CDR3 totals 15 residues. The CDR3 spells CSARDTDTRGSPLHF. The CDR3 DNA sequence: TGCAGTGCTAGAGATACGGACACCCGGGGATCACCCCTCCACTTT.